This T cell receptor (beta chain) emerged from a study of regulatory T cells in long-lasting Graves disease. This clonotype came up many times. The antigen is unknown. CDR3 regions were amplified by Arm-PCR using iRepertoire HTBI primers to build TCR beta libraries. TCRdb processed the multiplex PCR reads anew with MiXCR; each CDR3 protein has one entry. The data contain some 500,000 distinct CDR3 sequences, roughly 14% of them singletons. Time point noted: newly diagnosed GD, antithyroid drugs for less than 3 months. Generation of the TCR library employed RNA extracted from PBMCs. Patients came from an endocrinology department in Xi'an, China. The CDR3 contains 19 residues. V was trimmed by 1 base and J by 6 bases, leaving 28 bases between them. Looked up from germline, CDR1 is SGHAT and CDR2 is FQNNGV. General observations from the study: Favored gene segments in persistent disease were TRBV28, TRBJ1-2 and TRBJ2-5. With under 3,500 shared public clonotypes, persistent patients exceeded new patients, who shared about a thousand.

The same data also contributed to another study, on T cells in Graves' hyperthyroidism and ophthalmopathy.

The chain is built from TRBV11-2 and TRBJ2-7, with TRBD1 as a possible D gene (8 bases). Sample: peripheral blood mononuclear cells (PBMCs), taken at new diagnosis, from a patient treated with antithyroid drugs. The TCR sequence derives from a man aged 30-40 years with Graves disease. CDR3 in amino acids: CASSLVSEAISTGEGEQYF. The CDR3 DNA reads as TGTGCCAGCAGCTTAGTATCCGAGGCCATTTCGACAGGGGAGGGCGAGCAGTACTTC.